What follows is one TCR beta chain and its context. The junction does not match germline at one end; this may be a read error. The germline CDR1 and CDR2 sequences are MNHNS and SASEGT. The CDR3 has 11 residues. The repertoire was sequenced with immunoSEQ multiplex PCR; TCRdb's copy has only in-frame clones and lacks some. The sample gives under 1 million clones, 85% to 95% of which show up once; around 24% is in the top ten. Positively selected for CCR7, the CD45RO-negative cells used as naive CD8 cells excluded terminally differentiated effector memory CD45RA+ cells. These data come from a study of shared clonotypes between healthy human individuals.

The origin of this receptor is a man aged 30 to 45 in good health. The rearrangement uses TRBV6-1 and TRBJ2-7; weak D call: TRBD2 (5 bases). Sequencing input: naive CD8+ T cells sorted from blood. CDR3 amino acids: CASSKAAALDF. CDR3 DNA: TGTGCCAGCAGTAAGGCAGCGGCTCTAGACTTC.